The next 20 T cell receptor beta chains were all read from a single sample in a study of CD8+ T cells in alopecia areata. The treatment was: oral pan-JAK inhibitor, 5-10 mg twice daily. The authors extracted RNA and reverse transcribed it into cDNA as the sequencing template. Sequencing was performed with immunoSEQ multiplex PCR; in TCRdb, only in-frame clones are kept and a portion is missing. The sample holds around 120,000 clones, about 54% seen once. Sequenced here: CD8+ T cells sorted from blood, sampled at week 4, from a patient treated with tofacitinib. Every receptor here comes from a human donor with alopecia areata.

V usage is TRBV4-1 and J usage is TRBJ1-4, with a possible D match to TRBD1 (5 bases). The CDR3 has 15 residues. CDR1 and CDR2 from the germline V gene are MGHRA and YSYEKL. Trimming cost V 1 base and J 3 bases, with 9 bases left between them. The CDR3 protein is CASSQAGDPNEKLFF. The CDR3, as DNA: TGCGCCAGCAGCCAAGCGGGGGATCCTAATGAAAAACTGTTTTTT.

The chain carries TRBV29-1 and TRBJ2-3; 7 bases map to TRBD2. This CDR3 is 14 amino acids long. The ends lost 5 bases at V and 9 bases at J; junction bases unmatched: 14. CDR1 and CDR2 from the germline V gene are SQVTM and ANQGSEA. Here the CDR3 reads CSVTPPSRGGTQYF. CDR3 sequence (DNA): TGCAGCGTTACCCCGCCGTCTAGGGGAGGGACGCAGTATTTT.

The chain has TRBV7-8 and TRBJ2-7; D not certain. Trimming cost V 5 bases and J 2 bases, with 13 bases left between them. Germline assignment: CDR1 SGHVS and CDR2 FQNEAQ. The CDR3 is 14 amino acids. The CDR3 sequence: CASSHHRVTYEQYF. DNA of the CDR3: TGTGCCAGCAGCCACCACCGGGTCACCTACGAGCAGTACTTC.

This clone showed up just a few times. This CDR3 reads CATRTGPDINEQFF. Here the CDR3 DNA reads TGTGCCACCAGGACAGGCCCGGACATCAATGAGCAGTTCTTC. The chain uses TRBV15 and TRBJ2-1; TRBD1 is a possible D gene (6 bases). V was trimmed by 6 bases and J by 6 bases, leaving 15 bases between them. The CDR3 contains 14 residues. CDR1 and CDR2 from the germline V gene are LNHNV and YYDKDF (reference sequence). Filled out from reference TRBV15 and TRBJ2-1, the complete variable domain reads DAMVIQNPRYQVTQFGKPVTLSCSQTLNHNVMYWYQQKSSQAPKLLFHYYDKDFNNEADTPDNFQSRRPNTSFCFLDIRSPGLGDTAMYLCATRTGPDINEQFFGPGTRLTVL.

The CDR3 is CASASTFLAWGNTEAFF. The CDR3, as DNA: TGCGCCAGCGCGAGTACTTTTCTGGCGTGGGGGAACACTGAAGCTTTCTTT. The chain carries TRBV5-1 and TRBJ1-1, with D uncertain. This CDR3 has 17 residues. Between the trimmed V and J ends, which lost 7 bases and 1 base, there was a span of 23 bases. CDR1 and CDR2 from the germline V gene are SGHRS and YFSETQ.

Of note for this clone: Additional DNA sequences in this sample encode the identical CDR3. This rearrangement joins TRBV29-1 to TRBJ1-1; D is possibly TRBD1 (6 bases). Germline V gene sequence: CDR1 SQVTM, CDR2 ANQGSEA. The V and J ends lost 3 bases and 4 bases respectively, with 9 bases between them. This CDR3 contains 12 residues. CDR3 sequence reads: CSVEGARTEAFF. CDR3 in DNA: TGCAGCGTTGAGGGGGCGCGCACTGAAGCTTTCTTT.

V and J are TRBV4-1 and TRBJ2-5; D remains unclear. Germline lookup yields CDR1 MGHRA and CDR2 YSYEKL. The CDR3 contains 15 residues. Trimming took 0 bases from V and 1 from J, leaving 9 bases between them. The CDR3, as DNA: TGCGCCAGCAGCCAAGAGTGGCGGACCCAAGAGACCCAGTACTTC. This encodes CASSQEWRTQETQYF.

As for this clone: Within the sample, other DNA sequences also encode this same CDR3. This rearrangement joins TRBV30 to TRBJ1-6; D is unclear. V was shortened by 0 bases and J by 0 bases, with 6 bases between the two germline ends. The V gene's germline CDR1 is GTSNPN and CDR2 SVGIG (reference sequence). The CDR3 totals 15 residues. In DNA, the CDR3 is TGTGCCTGGAGTGTTATGAGCTCCTATAATTCACCCCTCCACTTT. Translated, it gives CAWSVMSSYNSPLHF.

This clone was seen more than once but under ten times. The V and J genes are TRBV7-9 and TRBJ2-7; possibly TRBD2 for D (5 bases). Germline V CDR1 and CDR2: SEHNR, FQNEAQ (reference sequence). The V end lost 1 base, the J end lost 2 bases, and 12 bases lay between the germline ends. The CDR3 runs to 15 residues. The DNA for the CDR3 is TGTGCCAGCAGCTTAGAAGGCGGGCTGACCTACGAGCAGTACTTC. The encoded protein is CASSLEGGLTYEQYF.

The chain couples TRBV9 to TRBJ2-3; 8 bases align to TRBD2. The V gene end was trimmed by 1 base and the J gene end by 2 bases; junction bases not matched to a gene: 6. There are 16 residues in the CDR3. In germline, CDR1 is SGDLS, CDR2 YYNGEE. The chain's CDR3 is CASSVRRLANTDTQYF. CDR3 in DNA: TGTGCCAGCAGCGTACGCAGACTAGCGAACACAGATACGCAGTATTTT.

A few counts support this clone. The chain employs TRBV10-3 and TRBJ2-5; 11 bases match TRBD1. Germline CDR1 is ENHRY and CDR2 is SYGVKD. J gave up 5 bases and V 6 bases, and 2 bases lay outside the gene matches. The CDR3 has 13 residues. The CDR3, as DNA: TGTGCCATCAGGGACAGGGGGCGGGAGACCCAGTACTTC. Protein: CAIRDRGRETQYF.

The J gene is TRBJ2-1, the V gene TRBV5-6; D not certain. There are 12 residues in the CDR3. The germline gives CDR1 SGHDT, CDR2 YYEEEE. V lost 0 bases and J lost 8, with 6 bases in between. The CDR3 here is CASSLEGDEQFF. In nucleotides, the CDR3 is TGTGCCAGCAGCTTGGAGGGCGATGAGCAGTTCTTC.

The gene calls are TRBV29-1 and TRBJ1-1; possible D gene TRBD1, 5 bases. V shed 7 bases and J shed 0 bases, with 12 bases lying between them. This CDR3 is 13 amino acids long. CDR1 and CDR2 from the germline V gene are SQVTM and ANQGSEA. CDR3: CSALTGLNTEAFF. The DNA of the CDR3 is TGCAGCGCCTTGACGGGGCTGAACACTGAAGCTTTCTTT.

Comment on this clone: The same CDR3 arises from other DNA sequences in this sample as well. This chain joins TRBV29-1 and TRBJ1-1; unclear D gene. CDR3 length: 12 amino acids. The V end was cut by 2 bases, the J end by 1 base, with 5 bases between. Germline V gene data show CDR1 as SQVTM and CDR2 as ANQGSEA. The CDR3 is CSVERENTEAFF. In DNA, the CDR3 is TGCAGCGTTGAAAGGGAGAACACTGAAGCTTTCTTT.

V is TRBV30 and J is TRBJ1-2; D not resolved. The CDR3 sequence is 12 residues long. Germline loops: CDR1 GTSNPN, CDR2 SVGIG (reference sequence). Trimming pared 8 bases from V and 6 bases from J, leaving 16 bases between. The CDR3 reads CARSMAGDGYTF. CDR3 nucleotide sequence: TGTGCCCGTTCCATGGCGGGAGATGGCTACACCTTC.

This clone was seen only a few times. This same CDR3 is encoded by further DNA sequences in the sample. The V and J genes are TRBV29-1 and TRBJ2-7, with D perhaps TRBD1 (5 bases). In germline, CDR1 is SQVTM, CDR2 ANQGSEA. The V gene lost 2 bases and the J gene lost 4 bases, with 6 bases spanning the gap. The CDR3 is 11 amino acids. The CDR3 coding sequence is TGCAGCGTTGAAAGGGGTTACGAGCAGTACTTC. Protein product: CSVERGYEQYF.

The chain has TRBV29-1 and TRBJ2-4; D may be TRBD2 (6 bases). Germline CDR1 SQVTM, CDR2 ANQGSEA. V was shortened by 5 bases and J by 3 bases, with 8 bases between the two germline ends. The CDR3 spans 12 residues. The CDR3 coding sequence is TGCAGCGTTCCGGGACTCAAAAACATTCAGTACTTC. Translated, it gives CSVPGLKNIQYF.

This chain connects TRBV7-9 to TRBJ2-3; D unclear. In germline, CDR1 is SEHNR, CDR2 FQNEAQ (reference sequence). The CDR3 sequence is 15 residues long. V lost 5 bases and J 4 bases, leaving 16 bases between the germline ends. Here the CDR3 reads CASSHLQPFPDTQYF. CDR3 in DNA: TGTGCCAGCAGCCACCTCCAGCCCTTCCCAGATACGCAGTATTTT.

This rearrangement joins TRBV29-1 to TRBJ2-1; TRBD1 matches 8 bases. The CDR3 is 14 amino acids. The germline V gene encodes CDR1 SQVTM and CDR2 ANQGSEA. The J segment lost 4 bases and the V segment lost 6 bases, leaving 8 bases of the junction unmatched. The CDR3 reads CSVLGQGAYNEQFF. CDR3 bases: TGCAGCGTCCTCGGACAGGGAGCATACAATGAGCAGTTCTTC.

This sequence joins TRBV13 and TRBJ2-7; D unresolved. This CDR3 contains 13 residues. Trimming removed 5 bases at V and 3 bases at J, with 11 bases between. Germline V gene data show CDR1 as PRHDT and CDR2 as FYEKMQ (reference sequence). The CDR3 nucleotides are TGTGCCAGCAGCCCCCCTTTGGACTACGAGCAGTACTTC. Protein: CASSPPLDYEQYF.